This T cell receptor beta chain was recorded in a study of blood T cell repertoires in COVID-19. Study context: Acute-phase and convalescent COVID-19 samples originated in the United States, Italy and Spain.

The CDR3 consists of 15 residues. Germline V gene data show CDR1 as GTSNPN and CDR2 as SVGIG (reference sequence). The V gene lost 4 bases and the J gene lost 6 bases, with 18 bases spanning the gap. Some clones are missing from TCRdb's copy, which holds only in-frame ones; the method was immunoSEQ multiplex PCR. The table records roughly 180,000 clones, around 82% of them present only once. The chain uses TRBV30 and TRBJ1-4; D might be TRBD1 (5 bases). The origin of this receptor is a man aged 55 to 70 who had recovered from COVID-19. The sample was PBMCs or T cells enriched from blood (not recorded which). The CDR3 reads CAWTRGVPRDEKLFF. The CDR3 DNA reads TGTGCCTGGACCCGGGGGGTTCCGAGGGATGAAAAACTGTTTTTT.